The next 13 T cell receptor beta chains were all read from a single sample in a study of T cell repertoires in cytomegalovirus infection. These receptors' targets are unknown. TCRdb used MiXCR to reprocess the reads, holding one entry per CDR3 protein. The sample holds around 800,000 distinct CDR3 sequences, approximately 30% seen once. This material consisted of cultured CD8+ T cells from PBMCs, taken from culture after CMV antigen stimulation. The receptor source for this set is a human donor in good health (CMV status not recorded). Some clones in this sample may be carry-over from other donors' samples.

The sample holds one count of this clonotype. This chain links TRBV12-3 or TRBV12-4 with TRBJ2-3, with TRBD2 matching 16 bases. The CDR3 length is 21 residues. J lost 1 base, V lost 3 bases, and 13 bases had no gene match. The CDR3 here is CASSFGFPGLAGGPGTDTQYF. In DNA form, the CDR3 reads TGTGCCAGCAGTTTCGGATTTCCGGGACTAGCGGGGGGGCCCGGCACAGATACGCAGTATTTT.

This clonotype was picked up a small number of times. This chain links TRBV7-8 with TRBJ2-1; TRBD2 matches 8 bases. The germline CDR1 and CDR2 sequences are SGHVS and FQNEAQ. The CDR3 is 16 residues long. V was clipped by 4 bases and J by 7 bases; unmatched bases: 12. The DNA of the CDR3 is TGTGCCAGCAGCTATCAAACTCCCGGGACTAGGAATGAGCAGTTCTTC. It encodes CASSYQTPGTRNEQFF. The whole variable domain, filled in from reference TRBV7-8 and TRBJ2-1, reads GAGVSQSPRYKVAKRGQDVALRCDPISGHVSLFWYQQALGQGPEFLTYFQNEAQLDKSGLPSDRFFAERPEGSVSTLKIQRTQQEDSAVYLCASSYQTPGTRNEQFFGPGTRLTVL.

The CDR3: CASRIMRDTIYF. The CDR3 nucleotides read TGTGCCAGCAGAATAATGAGGGACACCATATATTTT. This chain connects TRBV12-3 or TRBV12-4 to TRBJ1-3; no clear D. The CDR3 is 12 residues long. Trimming removed 6 bases from V and 8 bases from J, with 11 bases in between.

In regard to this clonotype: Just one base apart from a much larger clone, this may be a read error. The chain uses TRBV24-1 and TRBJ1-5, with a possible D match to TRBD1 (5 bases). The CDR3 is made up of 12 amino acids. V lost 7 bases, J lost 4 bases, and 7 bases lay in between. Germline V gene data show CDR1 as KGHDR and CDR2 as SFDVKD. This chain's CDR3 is CATSEGNQPQHF. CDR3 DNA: TGTGCCACCAGCGAGGGGAATCAGCCCCAGCATTTT.

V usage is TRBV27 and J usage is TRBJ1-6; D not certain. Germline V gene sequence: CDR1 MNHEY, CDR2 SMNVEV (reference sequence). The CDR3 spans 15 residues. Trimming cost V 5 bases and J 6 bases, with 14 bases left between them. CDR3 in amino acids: CASSHAGHPNSPLHF. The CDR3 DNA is TGTGCCAGCAGTCACGCCGGGCACCCTAATTCACCCCTCCACTTT.

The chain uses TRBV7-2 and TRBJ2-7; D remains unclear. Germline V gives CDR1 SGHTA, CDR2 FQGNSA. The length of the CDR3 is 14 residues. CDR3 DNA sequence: TGTGTCAGCAGCTTAGACGTCCTATCCTACGAGCAGTACGTC. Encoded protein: CVSSLDVLSYEQYV.

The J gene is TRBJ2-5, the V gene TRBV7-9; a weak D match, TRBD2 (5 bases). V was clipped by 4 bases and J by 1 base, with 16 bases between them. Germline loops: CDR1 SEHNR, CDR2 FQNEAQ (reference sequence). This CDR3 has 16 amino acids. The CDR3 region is CASSSMWELSQETQYF. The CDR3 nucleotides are TGTGCCAGCAGCTCTATGTGGGAGCTATCCCAAGAGACCCAGTACTTC. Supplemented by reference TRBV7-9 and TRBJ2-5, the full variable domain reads DTGVSQNPRHKITKRGQNVTFRCDPISEHNRLYWYRQTLGQGPEFLTYFQNEAQLEKSRLLSDRFSAERPKGSFSTLEIQRTEQGDSAMYLCASSSMWELSQETQYFGPGTRLLVL.

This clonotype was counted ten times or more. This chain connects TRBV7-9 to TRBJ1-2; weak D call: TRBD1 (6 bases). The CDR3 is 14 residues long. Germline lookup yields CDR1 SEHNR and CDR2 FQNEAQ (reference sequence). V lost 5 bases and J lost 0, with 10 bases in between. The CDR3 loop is CASSPGAANYGYTF. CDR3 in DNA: TGTGCCAGCAGCCCAGGGGCGGCTAACTATGGCTACACCTTC.

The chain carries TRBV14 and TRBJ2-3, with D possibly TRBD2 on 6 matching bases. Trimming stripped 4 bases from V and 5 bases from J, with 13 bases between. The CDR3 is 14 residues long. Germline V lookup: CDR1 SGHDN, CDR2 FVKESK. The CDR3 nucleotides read TGTGCCAGCAGCCTAGGCGGGGTTGGAGATACGCAGTATTTT. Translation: CASSLGGVGDTQYF.

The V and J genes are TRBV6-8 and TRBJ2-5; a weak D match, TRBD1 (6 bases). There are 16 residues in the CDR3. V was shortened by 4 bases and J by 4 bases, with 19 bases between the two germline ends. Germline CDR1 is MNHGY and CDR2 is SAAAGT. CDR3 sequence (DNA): TGTGCCAGCAGTTTTACATTTACAGGGAGAGGAGAGACCCAGTACTTC. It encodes CASSFTFTGRGETQYF.

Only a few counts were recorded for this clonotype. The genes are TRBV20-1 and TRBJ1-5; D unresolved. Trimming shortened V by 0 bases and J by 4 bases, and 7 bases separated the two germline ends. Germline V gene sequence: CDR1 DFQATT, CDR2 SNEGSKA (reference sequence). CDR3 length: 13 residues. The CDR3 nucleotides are TGCAGTGCTAGAGATATGAGGAATCAGCCCCAGCATTTT. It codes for CSARDMRNQPQHF.

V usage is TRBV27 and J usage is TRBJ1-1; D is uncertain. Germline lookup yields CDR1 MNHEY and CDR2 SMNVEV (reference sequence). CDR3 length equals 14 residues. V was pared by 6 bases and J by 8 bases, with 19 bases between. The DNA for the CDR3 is TGTGCCAGCAGCCCGCTTATAGGGCACAGAGAAGCTTTCTTT. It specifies CASSPLIGHREAFF.

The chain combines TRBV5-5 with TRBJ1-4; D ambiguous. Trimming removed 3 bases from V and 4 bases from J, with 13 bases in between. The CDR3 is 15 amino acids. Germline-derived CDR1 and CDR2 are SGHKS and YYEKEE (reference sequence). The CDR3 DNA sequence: TGTGCCAGCAGCTGGGAGGACTCTTTTAATGAAAAACTGTTTTTT. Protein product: CASSWEDSFNEKLFF.